Presented here are 10 T cell receptor beta chains from one specimen sequenced in a study of regulatory T cells in long-lasting Graves disease. Time point in this sample: newly diagnosed GD, antithyroid drugs for less than 3 months. Isolated PBMC RNA provided the starting material for the TCR library. Arm-PCR of CDR3 regions and iRepertoire HTBI primers were used to build TCR beta libraries. Via MiXCR, TCRdb re-called the multiplex PCR reads, giving one row per CDR3 protein. The repertoire holds about 540,000 distinct CDR3 sequences, less than 15% seen once, with under 10% in the top ten. These data are also associated with another study on T cells in Graves' hyperthyroidism and ophthalmopathy.

Sequencing was performed on peripheral blood mononuclear cells (PBMCs), taken at new diagnosis, from a patient treated with antithyroid drugs. The source of these receptors is a man aged 25 to 40 with Graves disease.

This clonotype was counted only a few times. This sequence joins TRBV11-2 and TRBJ2-2, with 11 bases lining up with TRBD2. CDR3 length: 21 residues. With 0 bases clipped from V and 3 bases from J, the junction kept 15 bases outside the gene matches. CDR1 and CDR2 from the germline V gene are SGHAT and FQNNGV. CDR3 protein: CASSLEPAASGGRGYTGELFF. In DNA, the CDR3 is TGTGCCAGCAGCTTAGAGCCCGCGGCTAGCGGGGGGAGGGGCTACACCGGGGAGCTGTTTTTT.

This clonotype showed up many times. The chain couples TRBV27 to TRBJ1-1; D remains unclear. The V gene's germline CDR1 is MNHEY and CDR2 SMNVEV (reference sequence). V lost 3 bases, J lost 2 bases, and 10 bases lay in between. This CDR3 is built from 14 residues. In nucleotides, the CDR3 is TGTGCCAGCAGTTTTAACAGAGCTAACACTGAAGCTTTCTTT. This codes for CASSFNRANTEAFF.

Many counts were recorded for this clonotype. The rearrangement joins TRBV10-3 to TRBJ2-7; D is unresolved. Trimming took 3 bases from V and 1 from J, leaving 10 bases between them. This CDR3 region has 14 residues. Germline V gives CDR1 ENHRY, CDR2 SYGVKD. The CDR3: CAISEGSGSYEQYF. CDR3 sequence (DNA): TGTGCCATCAGTGAAGGTTCTGGATCCTACGAGCAGTACTTC.

There are many counts of this clonotype. The chain uses TRBV10-3 and TRBJ2-5; 9 nucleotides align to TRBD1. CDR3 length: 17 residues. Germline trimming cut 5 bases from V and 1 base from J; bases unmatched to any gene: 11. The germline V gene has CDR1 ENHRY and CDR2 SYGVKD. CDR3 amino acids: CAISPSGQGAVQETQYF. Here the CDR3 DNA reads TGTGCCATCAGTCCGTCGGGACAGGGAGCTGTCCAAGAGACCCAGTACTTC.

This clonotype was seen repeatedly, ten times or more. The chain couples TRBV29-1 to TRBJ1-4, with TRBD1 as a possible D gene (5 bases). The germline gives CDR1 SQVTM, CDR2 ANQGSEA. The CDR3 has 14 amino acids. V was pared by 0 bases and J by 6 bases, with 11 bases between. The CDR3 here is CSVEDRQGYEKLFF. DNA for the CDR3: TGCAGCGTTGAAGATAGGCAGGGCTATGAAAAACTGTTTTTT. Based on the CDR3 plus reference TRBV29-1 and TRBJ1-4, the full variable domain is SAVISQKPSRDICQRGTSLTIQCQVDSQVTMMFWYRQQPGQSLTLIATANQGSEATYESGFVIDKFPISRPNLTFSTLTVSNMSPEDSSIYLCSVEDRQGYEKLFFGSGTQLSVL.

In this sample, this clonotype turned up many times. The genes are TRBV6-1 and TRBJ1-1; D gene uncertain. In germline, CDR1 is MNHNS, CDR2 SASEGT. The V end lost 5 bases, the J end lost 0 bases, and 7 bases lay between the germline ends. This CDR3 comprises 13 residues. The CDR3 coding sequence is TGTGCCAGCAGTCCATACCTGAACACTGAAGCTTTCTTT. The encoded protein is CASSPYLNTEAFF.

This clonotype was picked up many times. The chain carries TRBV20-1 and TRBJ1-2; TRBD1 is a possible D gene (5 bases). This CDR3 region has 16 residues. V shed 0 bases and J shed 6 bases, with 20 bases lying between them. Germline CDR1 DFQATT, CDR2 SNEGSKA (reference sequence). CDR3: CSARDVSGRQGNGYTF. The CDR3 DNA reads TGCAGTGCTAGAGATGTATCGGGTCGGCAGGGCAATGGCTACACCTTC.

This clonotype was detected a few times. V gene TRBV20-1 combines with J gene TRBJ2-7; 8 bases agree with TRBD2. The V and J ends lost 0 bases and 6 bases, in that order; junction bases with no gene match: 10. Per germline, CDR1 DFQATT and CDR2 SNEGSKA (reference sequence). This CDR3 has 15 amino acids. CDR3 nucleotides: TGCAGTGCTAGAGATTTCGAGCGGGGGAGGGGCGAGCAGTACTTC. Translating it yields CSARDFERGRGEQYF.

This clonotype was detected ten times or more. CDR3 nucleotides: TGTGCCAGCAGTTATCGGCGGAACACCGGGGAGCTGTTTTTT. Protein: CASSYRRNTGELFF. The V gene is TRBV12-3 or TRBV12-4, the J gene TRBJ2-2; the D is unclear. V was shortened by 4 bases and J by 1 base, with 7 bases between the two germline ends. The CDR3 loop spans 14 amino acids.

This clonotype was recorded at least ten times. The V call is TRBV27, the J call TRBJ2-5; D is ambiguous. CDR3 size: 14 residues. Trimming stripped 8 bases from V and 1 base from J, with 14 bases between. Per germline, CDR1 MNHEY and CDR2 SMNVEV (reference sequence). CDR3 sequence: CASGDLFSQETQYF. CDR3 sequence (DNA): TGTGCCAGCGGGGATCTTTTTTCCCAAGAGACCCAGTACTTC.